This TCR beta chain was captured by sequencing in a study of cytomegalovirus exposure and HLA in healthy donors. As regards this clone: Antigen: not known.

Findings of the study overall: When presence/absence was analysed, sequencing depth was taken to be roughly uniform across donors. Many donors shared some public TCRs, even though most TCR sequences were rare.

Germline loops: CDR1 SGHDT, CDR2 YYEEEE. Trimming removed 3 bases from V and 1 base from J; junction bases left unmatched: 8. The CDR3 is 17 amino acids. PCR employed 60 Vbeta and 13 Jbeta primers. This table comes from immunoSEQ multiplex PCR, and its TCRdb copy is limited to in-frame clones, with some not included. The data show over 75,000 clones, 75% to 80% seen once. Sequencing input: PBMCs. This TCR derives from a female donor in good health and CMV-seronegative. The rearrangement joins TRBV5-6 to TRBJ2-3; TRBD2 matches 10 bases. In nucleotides, the CDR3 is TGTGCCAGCAGCTCTGCAACTAGCGGGAAGGGCACAGATACGCAGTATTTT. This gives the protein CASSSATSGKGTDTQYF. Looking up the rest from reference TRBV5-6 and TRBJ2-3 gives the full variable domain: DAGVTQSPTHLIKTRGQQVTLRCSPKSGHDTVSWYQQALGQGPQFIFQYYEEEERQRGNFPDRFSGHQFPNYSSELNVNALLLGDSALYLCASSSATSGKGTDTQYFGPGTRLTVL.